This T cell receptor beta chain emerged from a study of shared clonotypes between healthy human individuals. Original methodology: Filtering differed, since immunoSEQ gave only junction sequences and no quality scores. Only in-frame clones appear in the TCRdb table, and some are missing; sequencing was by immunoSEQ multiplex PCR. The DNA gave D and trimming, while V, J and clone size come from that table. The sample consists of around 2.3 million clones, approximately 96% of them appearing once. Points from the study as a whole: Naive subsets generally exceeded memory subsets in estimated richness. Compared with clonotypes that all four donors shared, non-shared clonotypes had lower generation probabilities.

V shed 3 bases, J shed 11 bases, and the junction held 16 bases outside the gene matches. This CDR3 has 15 residues. The germline V gene encodes CDR1 SGHDT and CDR2 YYEEEE. This clone has a handful of counts. Its antigen is unknown. This receptor was obtained from a man in his late teens or twenties in good health. The chain recombines TRBV5-6 with TRBJ2-7; 8 nucleotides align to TRBD1. The sample consisted of naive CD4+ T cells sorted from blood. Subset noted: CD45RA+ positively selected. CDR3 sequence: CASSSTDRAPRGEYF. In DNA form, the CDR3 reads TGTGCCAGCAGCTCTACGGACAGGGCTCCCCGCGGGGAGTACTTC.